The source of this T cell receptor (beta chain) is a study of T cell responses to AZD1222 COVID-19 vaccine. Whole-study findings and limits: Targeting of unmutated variant regions was reportedly seen in nearly half of spike-specific TCRs.

TCRdb's table, derived via immunoSEQ multiplex PCR, lists solely in-frame clones and lacks some. The repertoire holds around 58,000 clones, with about 90% as singletons. As regards this clone: Its antigen is undetermined.

This CDR3 is 16 amino acids long. The germline V gene encodes CDR1 MGHRA and CDR2 YSYEKL. V lost 2 bases, J lost 6 bases, and 5 bases stayed unmatched. This TCR came from an adult who received the AZD1222 COVID-19 vaccine. V is TRBV4-1 and J is TRBJ2-1, with 12 nucleotides matching TRBD2. The material was peripheral blood, obtained 28 days after the second AZD1222 dose. CDR3 region: CASSQLLAGGGNEQFF. In DNA form, the CDR3 reads TGCGCCAGCAGCCAATTGCTAGCGGGAGGGGGCAATGAGCAGTTCTTC.